These 15 T cell receptor beta chains came from one sample sequenced in a study of blood T cell repertoires in COVID-19. Profiled with immunoSEQ multiplex PCR; TCRdb holds only in-frame clones, not every one. Among 150,000 to 200,000 clones listed, under 85% were seen once. Source material: peripheral blood. The receptors stem from a woman between 70 and 85 years old with COVID-19, enrolled during active disease.

The V call is TRBV10-3, the J call TRBJ1-2; D is undetermined. Trimming took off 1 base at V and 2 bases at J, with 11 bases between the two ends. The CDR3 spans 15 residues. Germline V gene sequence: CDR1 ENHRY, CDR2 SYGVKD. Here the CDR3 reads CAISELSGSNYGYTF. Written as DNA, the CDR3 is TGTGCCATCAGTGAGTTGTCAGGCAGCAACTATGGCTACACCTTC.

V gene TRBV28 combines with J gene TRBJ2-1; TRBD2 matches 9 bases. CDR3 length: 15 amino acids. Germline V gene data show CDR1 as MDHEN and CDR2 as SYDVKM. The J segment lost 6 bases and the V segment lost 6 bases, leaving 9 bases of the junction unmatched. CDR3 sequence reads: CASRDGSGRGNEQFF. CDR3 sequence (DNA): TGTGCCAGCAGAGACGGTAGCGGGAGAGGCAATGAGCAGTTCTTC.

The J gene is TRBJ2-7, the V gene TRBV7-6, with D unresolved. This CDR3 contains 11 residues. V was trimmed by 4 bases and J by 11 bases, leaving 12 bases between them. Germline-derived CDR1 and CDR2 are SGHVS and FNYEAQ. The CDR3 nucleotides are TGTGCCAGCAGCTCTTGGGCCGATGAGTACTTC. As protein: CASSSWADEYF.

This chain links TRBV24-1 with TRBJ2-1; the match to TRBD2 covers 13 bases. The CDR3 consists of 15 residues. Unmatched junction bases numbered 3, after V lost 6 bases and J lost 5 bases. Germline assignment: CDR1 KGHDR and CDR2 SFDVKD. CDR3 residues: CATSTSGRANNEQFF. The CDR3 DNA reads TGTGCCACCAGTACTAGCGGGAGGGCCAACAATGAGCAGTTCTTC.

CDR3 in amino acids: CASSTRGSGDNEKLFF. The CDR3 nucleotides are TGTGCCAGCAGCACGAGAGGATCGGGAGATAATGAAAAACTGTTTTTT. The chain joins TRBV7-9 to TRBJ1-4, with D uncertain. With 5 bases removed from V and 4 bases from J, the gap between germline ends came to 17 bases. CDR1 SEHNR and CDR2 FQNEAQ come from the germline V gene (reference sequence). The CDR3 has 16 amino acids. Full variable domain (remainder filled in from reference TRBV7-9 and TRBJ1-4): DTGVSQNPRHKITKRGQNVTFRCDPISEHNRLYWYRQTLGQGPEFLTYFQNEAQLEKSRLLSDRFSAERPKGSFSTLEIQRTEQGDSAMYLCASSTRGSGDNEKLFFGSGTQLSVL.

This rearrangement joins TRBV7-9 to TRBJ1-5; 8 bases line up with TRBD1. From germline, CDR1 is SEHNR and CDR2 FQNEAQ (reference sequence). The trim removed 1 base at V and 7 bases at J, leaving 9 bases unmatched. This CDR3 region has 16 residues. The CDR3, as DNA: TGTGCCAGCAGCTTAGATGTTCCGGACAGGGTCCAGCCCCAGCATTTT. This codes for CASSLDVPDRVQPQHF.

The chain couples TRBV28 to TRBJ1-1; 8 nucleotides line up with TRBD1. Germline CDR1 MDHEN, CDR2 SYDVKM. Trimming took 5 bases from V and 5 from J; bases not matched to a gene: 7. CDR3 length equals 14 residues. As DNA, the CDR3 is TGTGCCAGCAGTCCCGGACAGGGATGGACTGAAGCTTTCTTT. The encoded protein is CASSPGQGWTEAFF.

The chain has TRBV9 and TRBJ2-2; a weak D match, TRBD1 (5 bases). Germline V gene lookup returns CDR1 SGDLS and CDR2 YYNGEE. Trimming took 0 bases from V and 3 from J, leaving 9 bases between them. This CDR3 has 15 amino acids. The CDR3 is CASSVALGDTGELFF. CDR3 in DNA: TGTGCCAGCAGCGTAGCTCTAGGGGACACCGGGGAGCTGTTTTTT. The whole variable domain, filled in from reference TRBV9 and TRBJ2-2, reads DSGVTQTPKHLITATGQRVTLRCSPRSGDLSVYWYQQSLDQGLQFLIQYYNGEERAKGNILERFSAQQFPDLHSELNLSSLELGDSALYFCASSVALGDTGELFFGEGSRLTVL.

This clone was detected only a few times. The V call is TRBV2, the J call TRBJ2-1, with 14 bases lining up with TRBD2. CDR1 is SNHLY, CDR2 FYNNEI, per germline. The CDR3 contains 15 residues. The V and J ends lost 3 bases and 10 bases, in that order; junction bases with no gene match: 5. The CDR3 reads CASSDGTSGSEEQFF. CDR3 bases: TGTGCCAGCAGTGACGGGACTAGCGGGAGCGAGGAGCAGTTCTTC.

This clone was observed once. The chain recombines TRBV5-4 with TRBJ2-3, with 9 bases identical to TRBD1. Germline V gene lookup returns CDR1 SGHNT and CDR2 YYREEE (reference sequence). The CDR3 has 15 residues. J was trimmed by 2 bases and V by 2 bases; bases with no gene match: 3. The chain's CDR3 is CASSLYRGPTDTQYF. The CDR3 DNA is TGTGCCAGCAGCTTATACAGGGGGCCCACAGATACGCAGTATTTT.

This rearrangement joins TRBV18 to TRBJ2-2; D gene ambiguous. The V and J ends lost 2 bases and 0 bases respectively, with 7 bases between them. Germline V gene sequence: CDR1 KGHSH, CDR2 LQKENI. CDR3 length: 15 amino acids. CDR3 residues: CASSPEAPNTGELFF. The CDR3 region has the DNA TGTGCCAGCTCACCAGAGGCACCGAACACCGGGGAGCTGTTTTTT.

The chain couples TRBV27 to TRBJ2-1, with 10 bases identical to TRBD2. Losses at the gene ends were 3 bases for V and 7 bases for J; bases not matched to a gene: 9. The length of the CDR3 is 16 residues. In germline, CDR1 is MNHEY, CDR2 SMNVEV (reference sequence). DNA for the CDR3: TGTGCCAGCAGTTTCGAGAGCGGGAGGGCCACGAATGAGCAGTTCTTC. Protein product: CASSFESGRATNEQFF.

This clone was recorded a few times. The rearrangement uses TRBV28 and TRBJ1-2; 9 bases match TRBD1. The CDR3 consists of 14 residues. V trimming: 3 bases; J trimming: 4 bases; junction bases outside the gene matches: 3. Germline values: CDR1 MDHEN, CDR2 SYDVKM. The CDR3, as DNA: TGTGCCAGCAGTTTGGGACAGGGACCCTATGGCTACACCTTC. This translates into CASSLGQGPYGYTF.

This clone was counted once. V gene TRBV15 combines with J gene TRBJ2-7; no firm D call. Trimming shortened V by 2 bases and J by 3 bases, and 5 bases separated the two germline ends. CDR3 length: 12 residues. Germline V gives CDR1 LNHNV, CDR2 YYDKDF (reference sequence). The CDR3 DNA reads as TGTGCCACCAGCAGACCAAACTACGAGCAGTACTTC. As protein: CATSRPNYEQYF.

This chain links TRBV5-4 with TRBJ1-4; maybe TRBD1 (5 bases). The CDR3 contains 15 residues. V gave up 4 bases and J gave up 1 base, with 11 bases separating them. Looked up from germline, CDR1 is SGHNT and CDR2 is YYREEE (reference sequence). In DNA form, the CDR3 reads TGTGCCAGCAGCGGGGGGGGAGGAACTAATGAAAAACTGTTTTTT. The encoded protein is CASSGGGGTNEKLFF.